Listed below are T cell receptor beta chains from one sample, sequenced in a study of T cell repertoires in cytomegalovirus infection. What these receptors recognize is not known. In TCRdb, the reads were re-called with MiXCR into one record per CDR3 protein. The sample yields about 69,000 distinct CDR3 sequences, about 27% seen once. The source was CD8+ T cells from cultured PBMCs, collected from culture after CMV antigen stimulation. The source is a human donor in good health (CMV status not recorded). Some clones in this sample may be carry-over from other donors' samples. Each CDR3 is given with its conserved first and last residue. Each record gives: D gene, J gene, V gene, clone size, CDR3 protein, CDR3 DNA. The D gene is left open where the match is weak. Size tells how often a clone was seen (once, few, many) or the class of an expanded clone, and some rows leave it out.

d_call: -
j_call: TRBJ1-1
v_call: TRBV12-3/TRBV12-4
clone_size: -
cdr3_aa: CASSLRTVSMNTEAFF
cdr3_nt: TGTGCCAGCAGTTTGAGAACCGTCTCCATGAACACTGAAGCTTTCTTT

d_call: -
j_call: TRBJ2-3
v_call: TRBV7-4
clone_size: -
cdr3_aa: CASRLAVGGAPFHTDTQYF
cdr3_nt: TGTGCCAGCAGGTTGGCAGTCGGAGGAGCCCCCTTTCACACAGATACGCAGTATTTT

d_call: TRBD2
j_call: TRBJ2-7
v_call: TRBV7-9
clone_size: many
cdr3_aa: CASSFYHGLAGVHEQYF
cdr3_nt: TGTGCCAGCAGCTTCTACCACGGACTAGCGGGAGTTCATGAGCAGTACTTC

d_call: -
j_call: TRBJ2-7
v_call: TRBV5-5
clone_size: few
cdr3_aa: CASSSPKALYEQYF
cdr3_nt: TGTGCCAGCAGCTCCCCAAAAGCCCTCTACGAGCAGTACTTC

d_call: TRBD1
j_call: TRBJ1-2
v_call: TRBV12-3/TRBV12-4
clone_size: -
cdr3_aa: CASSSQSGGGGYTF
cdr3_nt: TGTGCCAGCAGTTCCCAATCAGGGGGCGGAGGCTACACCTTC

d_call: -
j_call: TRBJ1-5
v_call: TRBV28
clone_size: few
cdr3_aa: CASSYNRVQGSNQPQHF
cdr3_nt: TGTGCCAGCAGCTACAATAGGGTACAGGGTAGCAATCAGCCCCAGCATTTT

d_call: TRBD2
j_call: TRBJ2-4
v_call: TRBV6-2/TRBV6-3
clone_size: few
cdr3_aa: CASSYLSSGAKNIQYF
cdr3_nt: TGTGCCAGCAGTTACTTGAGTAGCGGGGCCAAAAACATTCAGTACTTC

d_call: -
j_call: TRBJ1-6
v_call: TRBV27
clone_size: -
cdr3_aa: CASSLGMNSPLHF
cdr3_nt: TGTGCCAGCAGTTTGGGGATGAATTCACCCCTCCACTTT

d_call: -
j_call: TRBJ2-5
v_call: TRBV6-2/TRBV6-3
clone_size: -
cdr3_aa: CASRQTQKQETQYF
cdr3_nt: TGTGCCAGCAGGCAGACTCAGAAACAAGAGACCCAGTACTTC

d_call: TRBD1
j_call: TRBJ1-2
v_call: TRBV28
clone_size: many
cdr3_aa: CASSLRDRGYGYTF
cdr3_nt: TGTGCCAGCAGTTTAAGGGACAGGGGCTATGGCTACACCTTC

d_call: -
j_call: TRBJ1-1
v_call: TRBV7-8
clone_size: many
cdr3_aa: CASSLGEGMNTEAFF
cdr3_nt: TGTGCCAGCAGCTTAGGGGAGGGGATGAACACTGAAGCTTTCTTT

d_call: -
j_call: TRBJ2-1
v_call: TRBV3-1
clone_size: many
cdr3_aa: CASSQAFSSYNEQFF
cdr3_nt: TGTGCCAGCAGCCAGGCCTTCAGCTCCTACAATGAGCAGTTCTTC

d_call: TRBD1
j_call: TRBJ2-1
v_call: TRBV4-2
clone_size: large
cdr3_aa: CASSREGQGADNEQFF
cdr3_nt: TGTGCCAGCAGCCGAGAGGGGCAGGGGGCGGACAATGAGCAGTTCTTC

d_call: -
j_call: TRBJ2-3
v_call: TRBV7-2
clone_size: many
cdr3_aa: CASTPPDYSTDTQYF
cdr3_nt: TGTGCCAGCACCCCGCCAGACTATAGCACAGATACGCAGTATTTT

d_call: -
j_call: TRBJ2-5
v_call: TRBV13
clone_size: once
cdr3_aa: CASRSRGPGETQYF
cdr3_nt: TGTGCCAGCAGATCACGGGGGCCGGGAGAGACCCAGTACTTC

d_call: TRBD2
j_call: TRBJ2-1
v_call: TRBV4-3
clone_size: -
cdr3_aa: CASSRLAASYNEQFF
cdr3_nt: TGCGCCAGCAGCCGTCTAGCGGCCTCCTACAATGAGCAGTTCTTC

d_call: TRBD2
j_call: TRBJ2-5
v_call: TRBV7-8
clone_size: -
cdr3_aa: CASTGLAGGPEETQYF
cdr3_nt: TGTGCCAGCACCGGGCTAGCGGGAGGGCCGGAGGAGACCCAGTACTTC

d_call: TRBD1
j_call: TRBJ1-5
v_call: TRBV4-2
clone_size: -
cdr3_aa: CASSQDLGRGHQPQHF
cdr3_nt: TGTGCCAGCAGCCAAGATTTGGGCAGGGGGCATCAGCCCCAGCATTTT

d_call: -
j_call: TRBJ1-4
v_call: TRBV28
clone_size: few
cdr3_aa: CASSLLSGAFGEKLFF
cdr3_nt: TGTGCCAGCAGTTTGTTGTCGGGGGCGTTTGGGGAAAAACTGTTTTTT

d_call: -
j_call: TRBJ2-5
v_call: TRBV5-4
clone_size: -
cdr3_aa: CASSNLQETQYF
cdr3_nt: TGTGCCAGCAGCAACCTCCAAGAGACCCAGTACTTC

d_call: TRBD1
j_call: TRBJ2-7
v_call: TRBV12-3/TRBV12-4
clone_size: many
cdr3_aa: CASSLPGTGLASYEQYF
cdr3_nt: TGTGCCAGCAGTTTGCCGGGGACAGGGTTAGCCTCCTACGAGCAGTACTTC

d_call: TRBD1
j_call: TRBJ1-2
v_call: TRBV27
clone_size: -
cdr3_aa: CASSWTGADYGYTF
cdr3_nt: TGTGCCAGCAGTTGGACAGGGGCAGACTATGGCTACACCTTC

d_call: -
j_call: TRBJ1-4
v_call: TRBV20-1
clone_size: -
cdr3_aa: CSAYRRSNEKLFF
cdr3_nt: TGCAGTGCTTACAGGAGGTCTAATGAAAAACTGTTTTTT

d_call: -
j_call: TRBJ1-5
v_call: TRBV12-3/TRBV12-4
clone_size: -
cdr3_aa: CASSLKVSNQPQHF
cdr3_nt: TGTGCCAGCAGTTTGAAGGTTAGCAATCAGCCCCAGCATTTT

d_call: -
j_call: TRBJ2-1
v_call: TRBV11-2
clone_size: few
cdr3_aa: CASSLDMSSYNEQFF
cdr3_nt: TGTGCCAGCAGCTTAGACATGAGCTCCTACAATGAGCAGTTCTTC

d_call: -
j_call: TRBJ2-3
v_call: TRBV7-5
clone_size: many
cdr3_aa: CISVSEAHGTSGVTDTQYF
cdr3_nt: -

d_call: -
j_call: TRBJ1-6
v_call: TRBV4-3
clone_size: -
cdr3_aa: CASSQRSSGDSPLHF
cdr3_nt: TGCGCCAGCAGCCAAAGGTCCTCAGGAGATTCACCCCTCCACTTT

d_call: -
j_call: TRBJ1-5
v_call: TRBV5-1
clone_size: many
cdr3_aa: CASSYGGSNQPQHF
cdr3_nt: TGCGCCAGCAGCTACGGGGGTTCCAATCAGCCCCAGCATTTT

d_call: TRBD1
j_call: TRBJ1-2
v_call: TRBV6-1
clone_size: -
cdr3_aa: CASSSGGQGLYGYTF
cdr3_nt: TGTGCCAGCAGCTCCGGGGGACAGGGTCTCTATGGCTACACCTTC

d_call: -
j_call: TRBJ2-3
v_call: TRBV7-9
clone_size: few
cdr3_aa: CASTGSADTQYF
cdr3_nt: TGTGCCAGCACCGGCTCGGCAGATACGCAGTATTTT

d_call: -
j_call: TRBJ1-1
v_call: TRBV27
clone_size: -
cdr3_aa: CASSLLGGFTEAFF
cdr3_nt: TGTGCCAGCAGTTTATTGGGGGGGTTTACTGAAGCTTTCTTT

d_call: -
j_call: TRBJ2-1
v_call: TRBV12-5
clone_size: -
cdr3_aa: CASGLWINNEQFF
cdr3_nt: TGTGCTAGTGGTTTGTGGATAAACAATGAGCAGTTCTTC

d_call: -
j_call: TRBJ2-5
v_call: TRBV7-3
clone_size: many
cdr3_aa: CASSLTGATETQYF
cdr3_nt: TGTGCCAGCAGCTTAACCGGGGCGACGGAGACCCAGTACTTC

d_call: -
j_call: TRBJ2-1
v_call: TRBV2
clone_size: few
cdr3_aa: CASSPTGRSYNEQFF
cdr3_nt: TGTGCCAGCAGTCCAACAGGGAGATCCTACAATGAGCAGTTCTTC

d_call: -
j_call: TRBJ1-3
v_call: TRBV14
clone_size: -
cdr3_aa: CASSQTDSGNTIYF
cdr3_nt: TGTGCCAGCAGCCAGACAGACTCTGGAAACACCATATATTTT

d_call: TRBD2
j_call: TRBJ2-7
v_call: TRBV20-1
clone_size: few
cdr3_aa: CSARGTSGASLEQYF
cdr3_nt: TGCAGTGCTAGAGGGACTAGCGGGGCCTCCTTGGAGCAGTACTTC

d_call: -
j_call: TRBJ2-7
v_call: TRBV6-2/TRBV6-3
clone_size: -
cdr3_aa: CASSSRGPAYEQYF
cdr3_nt: TGTGCCAGCAGTTCTCGCGGGCCAGCCTACGAGCAGTACTTC

d_call: TRBD2
j_call: TRBJ2-5
v_call: TRBV7-2
clone_size: medium-sized
cdr3_aa: CASSLLPLAGKQETQYF
cdr3_nt: TGTGCCAGCAGCTTACTCCCCCTAGCGGGTAAACAAGAGACCCAGTACTTC

d_call: -
j_call: TRBJ2-1
v_call: TRBV25-1
clone_size: medium-sized
cdr3_aa: CASSLSGPNEQFF
cdr3_nt: TGTGCCAGCAGTCTCTCAGGGCCGAATGAGCAGTTCTTC

d_call: TRBD2
j_call: TRBJ2-3
v_call: TRBV6-5
clone_size: few
cdr3_aa: CASRGTSGYTDTQYF
cdr3_nt: TGTGCCAGCAGGGGGACTAGCGGCTACACAGATACGCAGTATTTT

d_call: -
j_call: TRBJ1-5
v_call: TRBV6-2/TRBV6-3
clone_size: -
cdr3_aa: CASSYSIQGGQPQHF
cdr3_nt: TGTGCCAGCAGTTACTCGATTCAGGGTGGCCAGCCCCAGCATTTT

d_call: TRBD2
j_call: TRBJ2-5
v_call: TRBV5-1
clone_size: many
cdr3_aa: CASSYGLAGAGETQYF
cdr3_nt: TGCGCCAGCAGCTATGGACTAGCGGGGGCCGGAGAGACCCAGTACTTC

d_call: -
j_call: TRBJ2-2
v_call: TRBV6-2/TRBV6-3
clone_size: -
cdr3_aa: CASSYIRGISTGELFF
cdr3_nt: TGTGCCAGCAGTTACATACGGGGGATTAGCACCGGGGAGCTGTTTTTT